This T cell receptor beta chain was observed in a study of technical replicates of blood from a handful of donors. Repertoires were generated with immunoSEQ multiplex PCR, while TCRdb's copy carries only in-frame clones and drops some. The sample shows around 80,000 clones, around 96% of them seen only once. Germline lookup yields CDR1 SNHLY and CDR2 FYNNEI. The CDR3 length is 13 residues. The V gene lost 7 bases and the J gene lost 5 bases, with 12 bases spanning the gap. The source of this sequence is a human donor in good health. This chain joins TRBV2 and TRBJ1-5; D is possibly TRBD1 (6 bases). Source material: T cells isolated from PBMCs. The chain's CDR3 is CASMGAVHQPQHF. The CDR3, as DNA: TGTGCCAGCATGGGGGCGGTTCATCAGCCCCAGCATTTT.